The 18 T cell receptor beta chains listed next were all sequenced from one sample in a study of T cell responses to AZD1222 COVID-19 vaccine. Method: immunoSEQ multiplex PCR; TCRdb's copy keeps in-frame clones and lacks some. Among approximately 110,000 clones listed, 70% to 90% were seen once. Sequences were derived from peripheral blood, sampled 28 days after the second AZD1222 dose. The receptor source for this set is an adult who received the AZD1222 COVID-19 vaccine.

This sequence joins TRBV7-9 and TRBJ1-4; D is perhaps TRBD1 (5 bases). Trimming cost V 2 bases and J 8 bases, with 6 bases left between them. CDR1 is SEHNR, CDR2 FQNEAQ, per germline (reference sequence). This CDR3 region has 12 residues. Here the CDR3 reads CASSLRTEKLFF. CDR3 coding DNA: TGTGCCAGCAGCTTAAGGACAGAAAAACTGTTTTTT.

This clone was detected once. The CDR3 bases are TGTGCCAGCAGCCGTAGCGGAAACTCCTACAATGAGCAGTTCTTC. This gives the protein CASSRSGNSYNEQFF. This chain connects TRBV7-2 to TRBJ2-1; possible D gene TRBD2, 6 bases. Between the trimmed V and J ends, which lost 5 bases and 0 bases, there was a span of 11 bases. The germline gives CDR1 SGHTA, CDR2 FQGNSA. The CDR3 runs to 15 residues.

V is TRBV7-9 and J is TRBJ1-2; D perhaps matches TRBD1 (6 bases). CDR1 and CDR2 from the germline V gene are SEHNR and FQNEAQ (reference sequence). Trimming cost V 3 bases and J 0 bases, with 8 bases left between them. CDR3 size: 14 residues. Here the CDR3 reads CASSFTGTNYGYTF. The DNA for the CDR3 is TGTGCCAGCAGCTTCACAGGGACTAACTATGGCTACACCTTC.

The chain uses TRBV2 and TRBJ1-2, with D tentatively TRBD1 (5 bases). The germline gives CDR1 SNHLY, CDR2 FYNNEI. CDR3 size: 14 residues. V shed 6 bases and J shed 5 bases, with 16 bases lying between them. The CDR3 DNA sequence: TGTGCCAGCAGCGCAGGGACGGGACCTTATGGCTACACCTTC. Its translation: CASSAGTGPYGYTF.

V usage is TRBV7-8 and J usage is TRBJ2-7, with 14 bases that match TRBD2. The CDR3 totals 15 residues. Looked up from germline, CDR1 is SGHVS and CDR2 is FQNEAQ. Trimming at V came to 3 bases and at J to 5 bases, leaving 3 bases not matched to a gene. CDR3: CASSFGTSGRDEQYF. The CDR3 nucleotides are TGTGCCAGCAGCTTTGGGACTAGCGGGAGAGACGAGCAGTACTTC.

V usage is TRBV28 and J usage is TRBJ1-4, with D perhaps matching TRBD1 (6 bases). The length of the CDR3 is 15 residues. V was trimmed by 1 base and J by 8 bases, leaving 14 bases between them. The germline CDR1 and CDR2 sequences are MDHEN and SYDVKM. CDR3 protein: CASSLSQGLGEKLFF. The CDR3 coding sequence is TGTGCCAGCAGTTTATCACAGGGACTAGGGGAAAAACTGTTTTTT.

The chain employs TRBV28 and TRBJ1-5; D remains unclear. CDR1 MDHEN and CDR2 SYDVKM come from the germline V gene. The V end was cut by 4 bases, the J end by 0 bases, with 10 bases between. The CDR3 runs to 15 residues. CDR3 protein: CASSWAEYSNQPQHF. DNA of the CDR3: TGTGCCAGCAGTTGGGCAGAATATAGCAATCAGCCCCAGCATTTT.

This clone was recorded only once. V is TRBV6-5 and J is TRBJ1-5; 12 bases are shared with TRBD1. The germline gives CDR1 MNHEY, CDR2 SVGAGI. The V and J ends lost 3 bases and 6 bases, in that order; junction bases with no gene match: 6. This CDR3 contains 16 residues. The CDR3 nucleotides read TGTGCCAGCAGTTATTGGGACAGGGGGCTTAGTCAGCCCCAGCATTTT. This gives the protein CASSYWDRGLSQPQHF.

The CDR3 sequence: CASSRQAGESDEQFF. CDR3 coding DNA: TGTGCCAGCAGCCGCCAAGCGGGAGAGAGCGATGAGCAGTTCTTC. V and J are TRBV3-1 (or the pseudogene TRBV3-2) and TRBJ2-1, with 8 positions matching TRBD2. The length of the CDR3 is 15 residues. Germline CDR1 and CDR2: LGHDT and YNNKEL (reference sequence). J gave up 8 bases and V 4 bases, and 10 bases lay outside the gene matches.

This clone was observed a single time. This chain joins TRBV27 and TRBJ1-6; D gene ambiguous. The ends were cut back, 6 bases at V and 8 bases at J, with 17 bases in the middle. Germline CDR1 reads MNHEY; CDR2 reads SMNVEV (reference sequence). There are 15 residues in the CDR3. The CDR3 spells CASSPRHGLDSPLHF. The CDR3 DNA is TGTGCCAGCAGCCCCAGACACGGTTTAGATTCACCCCTCCACTTT.

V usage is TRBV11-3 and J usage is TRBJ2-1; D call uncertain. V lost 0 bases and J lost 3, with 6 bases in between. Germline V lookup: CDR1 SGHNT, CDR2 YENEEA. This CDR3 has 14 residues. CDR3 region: CASSLDGLYNEQFF. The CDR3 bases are TGTGCCAGCAGCTTAGACGGGCTCTACAATGAGCAGTTCTTC. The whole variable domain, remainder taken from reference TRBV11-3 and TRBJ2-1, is EAGVVQSPRYKIIEKKQPVAFWCNPISGHNTLYWYLQNLGQGPELLIRYENEEAVDDSQLPKDRFSAERLKGVDSTLKIQPAELGDSAVYLCASSLDGLYNEQFFGPGTRLTVL.

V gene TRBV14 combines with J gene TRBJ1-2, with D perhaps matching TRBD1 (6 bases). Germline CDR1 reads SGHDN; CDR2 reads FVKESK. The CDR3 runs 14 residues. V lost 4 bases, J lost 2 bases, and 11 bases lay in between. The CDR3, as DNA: TGTGCCAGCAGCCCCTACACAGGGAACTATGGCTACACCTTC. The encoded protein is CASSPYTGNYGYTF.

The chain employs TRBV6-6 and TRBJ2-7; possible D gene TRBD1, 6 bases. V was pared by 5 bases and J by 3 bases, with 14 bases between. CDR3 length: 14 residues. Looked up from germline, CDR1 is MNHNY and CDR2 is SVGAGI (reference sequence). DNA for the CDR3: TGTGCCAGCAGTACAGGGCTTTCAGGCTACGAGCAGTACTTC. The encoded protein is CASSTGLSGYEQYF.

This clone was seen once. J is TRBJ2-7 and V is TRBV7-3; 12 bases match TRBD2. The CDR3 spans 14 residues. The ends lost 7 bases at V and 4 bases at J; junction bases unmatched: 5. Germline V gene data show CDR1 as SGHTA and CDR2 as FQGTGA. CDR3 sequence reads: CASKLAGGPYEQYF. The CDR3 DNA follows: TGTGCCAGCAAACTAGCGGGAGGCCCTTACGAGCAGTACTTC.

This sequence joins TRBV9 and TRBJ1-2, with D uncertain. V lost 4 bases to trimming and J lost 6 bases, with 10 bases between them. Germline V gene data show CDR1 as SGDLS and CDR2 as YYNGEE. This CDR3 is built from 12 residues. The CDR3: CASSPDLDGYTF. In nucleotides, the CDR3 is TGTGCCAGCAGCCCCGACCTCGATGGCTACACCTTC.

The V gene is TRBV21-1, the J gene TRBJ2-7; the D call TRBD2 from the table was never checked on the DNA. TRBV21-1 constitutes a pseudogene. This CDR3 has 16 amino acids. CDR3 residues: CASSKEYSGRAGEQYF. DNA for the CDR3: TGTGCCAGCAGCAAAGAATACAGCGGCCGAGCGGGAGAGCAGTACTTC.

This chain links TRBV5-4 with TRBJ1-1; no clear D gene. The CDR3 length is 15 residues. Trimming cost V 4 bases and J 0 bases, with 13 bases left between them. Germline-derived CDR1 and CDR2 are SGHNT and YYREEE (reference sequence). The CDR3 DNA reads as TGTGCCAGCAGCCAACCGGGCCTTATGAACACTGAAGCTTTCTTT. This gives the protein CASSQPGLMNTEAFF.

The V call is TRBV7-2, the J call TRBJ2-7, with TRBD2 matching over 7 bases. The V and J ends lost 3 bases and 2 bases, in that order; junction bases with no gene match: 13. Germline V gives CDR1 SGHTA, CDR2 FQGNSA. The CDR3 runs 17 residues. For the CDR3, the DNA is TGTGCCAGCAGCTTCGATCCCAGCGGGACCCTTACCTACGAGCAGTACTTC. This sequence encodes CASSFDPSGTLTYEQYF.